This T cell receptor beta chain was identified in a study of T cell responses to AZD1222 COVID-19 vaccine. Profiled with immunoSEQ multiplex PCR; TCRdb holds only in-frame clones, not every one. The sample holds about 110,000 clones; approximately 88% are singletons and the top ten take 4.5% to 5%. V gave up 8 bases and J gave up 0 bases, with 8 bases separating them. This CDR3 is built from 13 residues. Germline CDR1 WSHSY, CDR2 SAAADI. Study-level points and caveats: Targets within unmutated variant regions were reportedly found for nearly half of spike-specific TCRs. The span of vaccine-associated CD4 TCRs extended across spike, with dominance at 160-218 and 743-854. Just a handful of people given AZD1222 tested seropositive at baseline. Donors in the cohort were predominantly white British and more often female, and clonal diversity was possibly underestimated.

In the case of this clone: Its antigen is unknown.

The input for sequencing was peripheral blood, taken on day 0 of AZD1222 vaccination. The receptor's source is an adult in good health. The chain has TRBV10-2 and TRBJ2-1; D is perhaps TRBD1 (6 bases). The CDR3 DNA follows: TGCGCCAGCCGGGACAACTCCTACAATGAGCAGTTCTTC. Translating it yields CASRDNSYNEQFF.